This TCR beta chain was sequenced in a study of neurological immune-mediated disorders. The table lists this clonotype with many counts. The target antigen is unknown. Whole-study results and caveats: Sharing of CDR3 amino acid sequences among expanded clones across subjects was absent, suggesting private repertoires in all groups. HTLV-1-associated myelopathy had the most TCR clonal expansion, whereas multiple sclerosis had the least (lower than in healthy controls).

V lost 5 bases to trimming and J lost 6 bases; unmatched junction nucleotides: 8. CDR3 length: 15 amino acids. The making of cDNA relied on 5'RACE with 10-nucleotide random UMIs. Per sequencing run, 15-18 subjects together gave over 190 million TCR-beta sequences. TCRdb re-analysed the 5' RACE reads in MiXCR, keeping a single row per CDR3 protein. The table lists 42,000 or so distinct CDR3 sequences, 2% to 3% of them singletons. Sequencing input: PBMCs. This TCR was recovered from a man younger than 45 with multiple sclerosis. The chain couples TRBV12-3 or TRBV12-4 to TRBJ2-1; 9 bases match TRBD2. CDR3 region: CASSPGLALRNEQFF. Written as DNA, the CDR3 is TGTGCCAGCAGTCCGGGACTAGCCCTACGCAATGAGCAGTTCTTC.